This T cell receptor (beta chain) comes out of a study of T-cell memory formation after mild COVID-19. Turning to the study itself: Each donor largely had its own TCR clusters.

The germline CDR1 and CDR2 sequences are MNHEY and SVGEGT. Trimming cost V 2 bases and J 5 bases; bases outside gene matches: 8. The CDR3 consists of 17 residues. MiXCR was run by TCRdb on the 5' RACE reads, yielding one entry per CDR3 protein. The sample lists 250,000 to 300,000 distinct CDR3 sequences, roughly 15% occurring once. This clonotype was counted between two and nine times. The sample consisted of PBMCs or a T cell subset sorted from them (not recorded which). The TCR comes from a man aged 18 to 29 who had mild COVID-19 (a few samples of this study predate the infection). Cell type and time point are not known. The rearrangement links TRBV6-2 or TRBV6-3 to TRBJ2-1, with 11 bases identical to TRBD2. CDR3 sequence reads: CASSYLSPGLADNEQFF. The CDR3 region has the DNA TGTGCCAGCAGTTACCTCAGTCCGGGACTAGCGGACAATGAGCAGTTCTTC.